Shown below are 9 T cell receptor beta chains from a single sample sequenced in a study of blood T cell repertoires in COVID-19. TCRdb's table, derived via immunoSEQ multiplex PCR, lists solely in-frame clones and lacks some. Counted here are 250,000 to 300,000 clones, 80% to 90% occurring once; the ten biggest clones make up about 6.2%. The source material was PBMCs or T cells enriched from blood (not recorded which). These TCRs come from a woman aged 50 to 60 who had been exposed to COVID-19.

The rearrangement joins TRBV9 to TRBJ1-1, with no clear D. CDR1 SGDLS and CDR2 YYNGEE come from the germline V gene. This CDR3 has 14 amino acids. The ends were cut back, 5 bases at V and 1 base at J, with 12 bases in the middle. DNA of the CDR3: TGTGCCAGCAGTGGCCGGAGCTGGAACACTGAAGCTTTCTTT. This sequence encodes CASSGRSWNTEAFF.

V and J are TRBV28 and TRBJ1-1; D might be TRBD1 (6 bases). Germline assignment: CDR1 MDHEN and CDR2 SYDVKM. V shed 6 bases and J shed 4 bases, with 18 bases lying between them. The CDR3 extends over 15 amino acids. The CDR3, as DNA: TGTGCCAGCAGGATAGTGACAGGCGGGGGCACTGAAGCTTTCTTT. Translated: CASRIVTGGGTEAFF. Variable domain in full (rest from reference TRBV28 and TRBJ1-1): DVKVTQSSRYLVKRTGEKVFLECVQDMDHENMFWYRQDPGLGLRLIYFSYDVKMKEKGDIPEGYSVSREKKERFSLILESASTNQTSMYLCASRIVTGGGTEAFFGQGTRLTVV.

The CDR3 here is CASSMGQFRRNTEAFF. The CDR3 nucleotides read TGTGCCAGCAGTATGGGACAGTTCAGGCGTAACACTGAAGCTTTCTTT. The chain has TRBV6-2 or TRBV6-3 and TRBJ1-1, with 7 bases lining up with TRBD1. The CDR3 runs to 16 residues. The V segment lost 5 bases and the J segment 2 bases; nucleotides outside the gene matches: 11. The germline V gene has CDR1 MNHEY and CDR2 SVGEGT.

The V and J genes are TRBV28 and TRBJ1-5; 8 nucleotides match TRBD1. This CDR3 region has 14 residues. The J segment lost 6 bases and the V segment lost 5 bases, leaving 6 bases of the junction unmatched. Germline V gene data show CDR1 as MDHEN and CDR2 as SYDVKM. The CDR3 is CASSRPGGLQPQHF. CDR3 bases: TGTGCCAGCAGTCGTCCAGGGGGCCTTCAGCCCCAGCATTTT.

The rearrangement links TRBV19 to TRBJ1-5; possibly TRBD1 for D (5 bases). The V end lost 7 bases, the J end lost 2 bases, and 15 bases lay between the germline ends. The CDR3 is 15 amino acids. The V gene's germline CDR1 is LNHDA and CDR2 SQIVND (reference sequence). In nucleotides, the CDR3 is TGTGCCAGTACCCGCCCCGGGGGAGGCAATCAGCCCCAGCATTTT. Residues: CASTRPGGGNQPQHF.

V gene TRBV3-1 (or the pseudogene TRBV3-2) combines with J gene TRBJ1-2; 7 bases align to TRBD1. V lost 1 base, J lost 4 bases, and 6 bases stayed unmatched. The length of the CDR3 is 15 residues. Per germline, CDR1 LGHDT and CDR2 YNNKEL (reference sequence). CDR3 sequence reads: CASSQAAGGIYGYTF. The CDR3 region has the DNA TGTGCCAGCAGCCAAGCGGCAGGGGGTATCTATGGCTACACCTTC.

V gene TRBV28 combines with J gene TRBJ1-1; possibly TRBD1 for D (5 bases). V was trimmed by 6 bases and J by 8 bases, leaving 13 bases between them. The V gene's germline CDR1 is MDHEN and CDR2 SYDVKM. This CDR3 comprises 12 residues. For the CDR3, the DNA is TGTGCCAGCAGCTGGGCAGGGTCCGAAGCTTTCTTT. As protein: CASSWAGSEAFF.

The chain employs TRBV14 and TRBJ2-5; 15 positions match TRBD2. The CDR3 is 16 residues long. Trimming removed 4 bases from V and 4 bases from J; junction bases left unmatched: 4. Germline V gene lookup returns CDR1 SGHDN and CDR2 FVKESK. The CDR3 DNA reads TGTGCCAGCAGCCCCGGACTAGCGGGGGGGCGAGAGACCCAGTACTTC. It codes for CASSPGLAGGRETQYF.

The chain carries TRBV7-2 and TRBJ2-7, with 11 bases that match TRBD2. CDR1 is SGHTA and CDR2 is FQGNSA in the germline V gene. V shed 3 bases and J 0 bases; nucleotides not matched to a gene: 13. This CDR3 is 19 amino acids long. The CDR3 region is CASSFLSGGARRSSYEQYF. CDR3 bases: TGTGCCAGCAGCTTTCTTAGCGGGGGGGCCCGACGTAGCTCCTACGAGCAGTACTTC.